This T cell receptor beta chain is drawn from a study of cytomegalovirus exposure and HLA in healthy donors. This clone was observed a handful of times. Germline CDR1 MNHEY, CDR2 SVGAGI. The CDR3 contains 15 residues. The trim removed 2 bases at V and 5 bases at J, leaving 4 bases unmatched. With 60 Vbeta and 13 Jbeta primers, the PCR was carried out. Profiled with immunoSEQ multiplex PCR; TCRdb holds only in-frame clones, not every one. In the table there are about 140,000 clones, roughly 79% of which are singletons. The sequencing input was PBMCs. J is TRBJ2-7 and V is TRBV6-5, with 12 nucleotides matching TRBD1. The receptor comes from a woman aged 40 to 55 in good health and CMV-seronegative. The CDR3 DNA reads TGTGCCAGCAGTTACCGCGGGACAGGGGGCAACGAGCAGTACTTC. Residues: CASSYRGTGGNEQYF.